This paragraph reports one TCR beta chain. Which antigen it targets is not known. Base quality data are lacking; no much larger clone is found one base away. TCRbeta CDR3 regions were amplified from genomic DNA by means of the immunoSEQ Assay, a bias-controlled multiplex PCR. In the paper's pipeline: Nucleated cell counts per sample were estimated from amplification of reference gene primers within the assay. Sequence reads were collapsed and filtered to measure the absolute abundance of every unique TCRbeta CDR3 rearrangement. For each sample, productive Simpson clonality was calculated as the square root of Simpson's diversity index over productive rearrangements. The clones in this table, taken by TCRdb from immuneACCESS, are in-frame only. Not every clone is retained; where verified, under half of the shortfall comes from an unresolved V gene, and the cause of the rest is unknown. V and J calls and clone size are as listed in that table; D and trimming were resolved from the DNA. Recorded for this sample are about 210,000 clones; approximately 78% of them occurred a single time. The top ten clones comprise approximately 5% of the sample.

In Seattle, one collaborating source enrolled patients while the infection was active and tracked those patients longitudinally over the course of disease. Each collaborating institution followed its own protocols to collect whole blood in K2EDTA tubes. For TCRbeta analysis, collaborator samples were shipped as frozen whole blood, as isolated PBMCs, or as DNA extracted from either sample type. This entry belongs to a study of blood T cell repertoires in COVID-19 (TCRdb year 2020). As for the study more broadly: Samples from collaborators originated in the United States, Italy and Spain and spanned both the acute and convalescent phases of COVID-19. The dataset comprised deeply sampled blood TCRbeta repertoires from subjects exposed to, actively infected with, or recovered from COVID-19. Where HLA class I and class II types were available, the types were taken from metadata supplied by the sample provider, not from assay-based typing. The samples were drawn from two sources: the first 160 participants of the ongoing ImmuneRACE study, and 1,000 to 1,500 subjects contributed by 6 global collaborators. The prospective study material was composed of cDNA or gDNA derived from T cells, B-cell-depleted T cells, or PBMCs. The sample metadata nearly always contained a de-identified subject ID, COVID-19 status, age in years and sex. The repertoires were released in a freely available public database intended as a resource for research on the immune response to SARS-CoV-2.

The paper as a whole reports these results and caveats: The amount of clinical and demographic metadata varied by source and participant and was provided uncurated.

From a lookup of the germline V gene, CDR1 and CDR2 are SQVTM and ANQGSEA. At the junction V is shortened by 1 base and J by 1 base; bases outside the gene matches: 7. The CDR3 holds 15 amino acids from the cysteine to the phenylalanine. Only CDR3 DNA remains: 45 bases, in frame from the first base. This TCR was recovered from a woman in her 70s with COVID-19, enrolled during active disease. The rearranged segments are TRBV29-1 and TRBJ2-7, with 7 bases matching TRBD2. Sequencing used peripheral blood. CDR3 loop: CSVEAMRGISYEQYF. The sequenced DNA is TGCAGCGTTGAAGCGATGCGGGGGATTTCCTACGAGCAGTACTTC.